This T cell receptor beta chain was sequenced during a study of identical twins (TCRdb year 2016). Context from the whole study: The study deep-sequenced TCR alpha and beta repertoires from monozygotic twins, unrelated adults of various ages and cord blood to test whether fetal clonotypes persist. To rule out contamination, the twin experiments were replicated at different times with different library preparation protocols.

Library preparation used 5' RACE. Sequencer: Illumina HiSeq 2000. A universal primer binding site was introduced by template switching, and a unique molecular identifier was present in the final cDNA, enabling accurate counting of TCR cDNA molecules. Specific primers in the conserved constant-segment region were used to synthesize first-strand cDNA for the TCR alpha and beta chains. Each cDNA library was double barcoded, with a SMART-Mk sample barcode plus Illumina barcodes, to control for contamination. TruSeq adapter sequences along with Illumina sample barcodes were introduced in two successive PCR steps. TCR alpha and beta cDNA libraries were sequenced on the Illumina HiSeq platform with custom primers. The authors' analysis ran thus. MiGEC was used to process raw reads and extract unique molecular identifiers, and MiXCR was used to find CDR3 positions. For each individual, recombination models were inferred using an EM algorithm with the repgenHMM and IGoR tools. The analysis of shared clonotypes was done with the tcR package in R, with sharing normalized by the product of cloneset sizes. To study raw recombination free of thymic and clonal selection effects, out-of-frame nonproductive sequences were analyzed. TCRdb took the public reads, trimmed them with fastp at Q25, ran MiXCR for clone calling and kept in-frame beta chains. Duplicate CDR3 protein sequences are folded into a single record with the most common DNA and genes. The V and J calls shown here were made by TCRdb, not taken from the authors' results. Counted in this sample were 1.5 million to 2 million distinct CDR3 sequences; less than 35% of them appeared once. The ten largest clonotypes hold about 0.3% of the sample.

Every donor was a healthy Caucasian. This clonotype has more than one count but fewer than ten. Which antigen it targets is not known. No much larger clone exists at a distance of one base, and base qualities are not known. The CDR3 contains 13 residues, cysteine and phenylalanine counted. Only the CDR3 part of the read is kept: 39 bases, read in frame from the first base. The germline V end is reduced by 0 bases and the J end by 4 bases; junction bases left unmatched: 2. As encoded in the germline V gene, CDR1 is SQVTM while CDR2 is ANQGSEA. What the authors observed across the whole study: Compared with coincidental sharing between unrelated individuals, an excess of low generation-probability sequences was observed among out-of-frame TCR alpha sequences shared between twins. Out-of-frame TCR alpha sharing in monozygotic twins was systematically underestimated by recombination models, whereas sharing between unrelated individuals was in agreement with the recombination models. Invariant T cells such as MAIT and iNKT could partly confound zero-insertion analyses, although diverse VJ usage argued against such confounding for most clonotypes. A weaker excess of twin sharing was found in beta out-of-frame sequences because the signal-to-noise ratio was lowered by fewer shared sequences. Because the same donors could not be followed over many years, the conclusions relied on cross-sectional statistical analysis. Fewer insertions were carried by abundant cord blood beta clonotypes, a similar but weaker trend appeared in young adult naive repertoires, and no such trend appeared in memory repertoires.

The TCR originated in a newborn girl in good health. The sequence is built from TRBV29-1 and TRBJ1-2; 7 junctional bases match TRBD1. The sequenced sample was cord blood. The CDR3 in this case is CSVEEGGGYGYTF. Read as DNA, the sequence is TGCAGCGTTGAAGAAGGGGGCGGCTATGGCTACACCTTC.